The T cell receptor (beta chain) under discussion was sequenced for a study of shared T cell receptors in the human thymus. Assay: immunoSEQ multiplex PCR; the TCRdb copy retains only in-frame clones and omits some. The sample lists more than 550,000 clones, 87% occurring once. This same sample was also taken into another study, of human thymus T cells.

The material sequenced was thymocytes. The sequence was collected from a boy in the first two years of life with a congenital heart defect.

CDR3 loop: CASALLSGSYEQYF. The CDR3 DNA reads as TGTGCCAGCGCCCTCTTAAGCGGTTCCTACGAGCAGTACTTC. V is TRBV2 and J is TRBJ2-7, with D possibly TRBD2 on 5 matching bases. Germline V gives CDR1 SNHLY, CDR2 FYNNEI. V lost 8 bases to trimming and J lost 1 base, with 15 bases between them. This CDR3 has 14 amino acids.